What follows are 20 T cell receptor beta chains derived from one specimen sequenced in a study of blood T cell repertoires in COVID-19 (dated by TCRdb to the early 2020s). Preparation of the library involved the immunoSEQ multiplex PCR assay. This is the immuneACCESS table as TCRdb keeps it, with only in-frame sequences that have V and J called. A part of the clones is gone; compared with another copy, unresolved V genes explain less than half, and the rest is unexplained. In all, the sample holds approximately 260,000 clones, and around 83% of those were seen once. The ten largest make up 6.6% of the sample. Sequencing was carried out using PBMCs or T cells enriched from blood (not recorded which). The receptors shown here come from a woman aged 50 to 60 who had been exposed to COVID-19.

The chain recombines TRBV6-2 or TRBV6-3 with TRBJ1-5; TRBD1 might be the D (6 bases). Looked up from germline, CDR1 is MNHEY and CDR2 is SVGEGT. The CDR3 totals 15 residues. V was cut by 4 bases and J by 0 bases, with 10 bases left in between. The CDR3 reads CASSWTDNSNQPQHF. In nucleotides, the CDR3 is TGTGCCAGCAGTTGGACAGATAATAGCAATCAGCCCCAGCATTTT.

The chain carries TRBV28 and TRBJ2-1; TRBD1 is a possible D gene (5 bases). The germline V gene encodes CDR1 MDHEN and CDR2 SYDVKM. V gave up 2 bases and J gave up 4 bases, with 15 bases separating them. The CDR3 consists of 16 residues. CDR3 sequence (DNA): TGTGCCAGCAGTTTAGACCTCCAGGGCGGTTACAATGAGCAGTTCTTC. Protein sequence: CASSLDLQGGYNEQFF.

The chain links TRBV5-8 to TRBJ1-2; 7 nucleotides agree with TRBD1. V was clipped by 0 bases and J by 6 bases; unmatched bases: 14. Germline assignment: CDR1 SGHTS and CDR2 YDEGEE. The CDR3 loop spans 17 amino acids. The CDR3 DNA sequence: TGTGCCAGCAGCTTGGGTCGACAGGGATGGAGCAGGGATGGCTACACCTTC. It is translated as CASSLGRQGWSRDGYTF.

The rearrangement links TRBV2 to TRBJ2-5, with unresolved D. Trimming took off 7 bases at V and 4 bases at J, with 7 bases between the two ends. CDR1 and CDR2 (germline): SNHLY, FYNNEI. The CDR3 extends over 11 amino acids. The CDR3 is CASKERETQYF. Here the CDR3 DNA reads TGTGCCAGCAAAGAGCGAGAGACCCAGTACTTC. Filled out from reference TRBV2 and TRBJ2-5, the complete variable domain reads EPEVTQTPSHQVTQMGQEVILRCVPISNHLYFYWYRQILGQKVEFLVSFYNNEISEKSEIFDDQFSVERPDGSNFTLKIRSTKLEDSAMYFCASKERETQYFGPGTRLLVL.

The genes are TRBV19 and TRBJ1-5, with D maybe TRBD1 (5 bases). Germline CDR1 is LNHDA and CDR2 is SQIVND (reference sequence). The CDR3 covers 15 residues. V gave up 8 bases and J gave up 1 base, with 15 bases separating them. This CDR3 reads CASSRGGYSNQPQHF. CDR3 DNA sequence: TGTGCCAGTTCGCGGGGGGGTTACAGCAATCAGCCCCAGCATTTT.

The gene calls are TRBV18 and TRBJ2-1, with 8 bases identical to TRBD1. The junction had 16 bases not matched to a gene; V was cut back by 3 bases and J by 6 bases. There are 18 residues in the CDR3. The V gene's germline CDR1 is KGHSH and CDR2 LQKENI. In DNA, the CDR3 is TGTGCCAGCTCACCCGGACAGGGATTTAGTATAAAGGGCAATGAGCAGTTCTTC. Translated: CASSPGQGFSIKGNEQFF.

For the CDR3, the DNA is TGTGCCAGCCATATATTGGGACAGGCCGGCACTGAAGCTTTCTTT. Protein product: CASHILGQAGTEAFF. The gene calls are TRBV19 and TRBJ1-1; the match to TRBD1 covers 8 bases. V shed 9 bases and J 4 bases; nucleotides not matched to a gene: 13. Per germline, CDR1 LNHDA and CDR2 SQIVND (reference sequence). The CDR3 has 15 residues.

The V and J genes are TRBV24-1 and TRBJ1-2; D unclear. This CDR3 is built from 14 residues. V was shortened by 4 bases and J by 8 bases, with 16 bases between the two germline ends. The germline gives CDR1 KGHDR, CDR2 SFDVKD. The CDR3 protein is CATSDRTVGGGYTF. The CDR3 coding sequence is TGTGCCACCAGTGACCGGACTGTAGGAGGAGGCTACACCTTC.

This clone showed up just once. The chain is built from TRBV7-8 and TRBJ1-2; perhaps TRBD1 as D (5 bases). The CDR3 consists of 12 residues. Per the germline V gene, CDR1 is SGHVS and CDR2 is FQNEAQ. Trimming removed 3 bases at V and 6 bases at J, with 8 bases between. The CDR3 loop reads CASSLGGDGYTF. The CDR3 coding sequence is TGTGCCAGCAGCTTGGGGGGGGATGGCTACACCTTC.

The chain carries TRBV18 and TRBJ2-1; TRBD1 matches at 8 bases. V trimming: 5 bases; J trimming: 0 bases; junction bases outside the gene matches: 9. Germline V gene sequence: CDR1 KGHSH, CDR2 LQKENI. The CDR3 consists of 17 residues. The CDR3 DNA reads TGTGCCAGCTCATCACTCCCGGGACAGGACTCCTACAATGAGCAGTTCTTC. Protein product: CASSSLPGQDSYNEQFF.

CDR3 region: CASSPPAGGDTQYF. The CDR3 DNA reads TGTGCCAGCAGCCCCCCGGCTGGCGGAGATACGCAGTATTTT. The V and J genes are TRBV7-8 and TRBJ2-3; D gene unclear. There are 14 residues in the CDR3. CDR1 and CDR2 (germline): SGHVS, FQNEAQ. The germline V and J ends were trimmed by 5 bases and 5 bases, with 14 bases remaining between them.

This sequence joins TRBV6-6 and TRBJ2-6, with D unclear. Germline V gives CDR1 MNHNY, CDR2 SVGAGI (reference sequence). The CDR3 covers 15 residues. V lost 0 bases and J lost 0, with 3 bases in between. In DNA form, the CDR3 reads TGTGCCAGCAGTTACTCTAGCTCTGGGGCCAACGTCCTGACTTTC. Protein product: CASSYSSSGANVLTF.

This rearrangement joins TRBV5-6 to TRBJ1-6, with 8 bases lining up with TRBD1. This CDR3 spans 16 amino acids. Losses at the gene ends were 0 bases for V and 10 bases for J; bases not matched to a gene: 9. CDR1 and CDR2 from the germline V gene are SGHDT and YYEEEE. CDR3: CASSLDRTGMGSPLHF. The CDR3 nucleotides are TGTGCCAGCAGCTTGGACCGGACAGGGATGGGCTCACCCCTCCACTTT. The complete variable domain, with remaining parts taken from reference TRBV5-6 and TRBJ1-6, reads DAGVTQSPTHLIKTRGQQVTLRCSPKSGHDTVSWYQQALGQGPQFIFQYYEEEERQRGNFPDRFSGHQFPNYSSELNVNALLLGDSALYLCASSLDRTGMGSPLHFGNGTRLTVT.

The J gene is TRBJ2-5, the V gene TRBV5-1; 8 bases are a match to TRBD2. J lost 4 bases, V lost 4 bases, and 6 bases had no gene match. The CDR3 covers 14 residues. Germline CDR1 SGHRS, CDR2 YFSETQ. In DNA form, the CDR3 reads TGCGCCAGCAGCGGGGGGACTAGTCTAGAGACCCAGTACTTC. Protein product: CASSGGTSLETQYF.

The CDR3 reads CASQQSGGKGGNQPQHF. The CDR3 nucleotides are TGCGCCTCCCAGCAGTCCGGGGGCAAGGGGGGGAATCAGCCCCAGCATTTT. The J gene is TRBJ1-5, the V gene TRBV10-1; possibly TRBD1 for D (6 bases). The germline V gene encodes CDR1 WNHNN and CDR2 SYGVQD (reference sequence). The CDR3 is 17 amino acids. Between the trimmed V and J ends, which lost 11 bases and 4 bases, there was a span of 27 bases.

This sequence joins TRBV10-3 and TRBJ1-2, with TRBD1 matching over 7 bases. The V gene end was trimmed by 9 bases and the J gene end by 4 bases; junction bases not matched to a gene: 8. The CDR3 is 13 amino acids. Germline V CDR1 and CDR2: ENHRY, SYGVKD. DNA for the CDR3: TGTGCCATACACCTTAGACAGGGCTATGGCTACACCTTC. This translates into CAIHLRQGYGYTF.

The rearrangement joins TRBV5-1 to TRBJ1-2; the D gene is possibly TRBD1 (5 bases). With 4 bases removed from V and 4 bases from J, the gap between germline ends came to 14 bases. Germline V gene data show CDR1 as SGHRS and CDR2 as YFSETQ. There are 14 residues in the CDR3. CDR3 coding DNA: TGCGCCAGCAGCCGGACGGGGGAAGGCTATGGCTACACCTTC. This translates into CASSRTGEGYGYTF.

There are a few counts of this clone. This CDR3 is CAITSGQRNTEAFF. In DNA, the CDR3 is TGTGCCATCACTTCGGGACAGCGGAACACTGAAGCTTTCTTT. This chain connects TRBV10-3 to TRBJ1-1, with TRBD1 matching over 7 bases. Trimming cost V 7 bases and J 1 base; bases outside gene matches: 6. CDR3 length equals 14 residues. CDR1 and CDR2 from the germline V gene are ENHRY and SYGVKD.

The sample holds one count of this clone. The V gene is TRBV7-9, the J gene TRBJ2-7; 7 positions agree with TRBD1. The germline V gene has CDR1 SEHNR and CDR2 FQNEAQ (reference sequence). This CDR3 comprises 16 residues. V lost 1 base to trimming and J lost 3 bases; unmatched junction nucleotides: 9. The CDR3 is CASSLVPGQNNYEQYF. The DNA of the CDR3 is TGTGCCAGCAGCTTAGTTCCGGGACAGAACAACTACGAGCAGTACTTC.

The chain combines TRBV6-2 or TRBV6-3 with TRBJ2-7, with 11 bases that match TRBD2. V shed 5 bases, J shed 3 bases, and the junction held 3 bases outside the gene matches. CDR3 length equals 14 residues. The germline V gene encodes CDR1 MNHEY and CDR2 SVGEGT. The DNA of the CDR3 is TGTGCCAGCAGTCTAGCGGGGGGCCGCTACGAGCAGTACTTC. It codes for CASSLAGGRYEQYF.